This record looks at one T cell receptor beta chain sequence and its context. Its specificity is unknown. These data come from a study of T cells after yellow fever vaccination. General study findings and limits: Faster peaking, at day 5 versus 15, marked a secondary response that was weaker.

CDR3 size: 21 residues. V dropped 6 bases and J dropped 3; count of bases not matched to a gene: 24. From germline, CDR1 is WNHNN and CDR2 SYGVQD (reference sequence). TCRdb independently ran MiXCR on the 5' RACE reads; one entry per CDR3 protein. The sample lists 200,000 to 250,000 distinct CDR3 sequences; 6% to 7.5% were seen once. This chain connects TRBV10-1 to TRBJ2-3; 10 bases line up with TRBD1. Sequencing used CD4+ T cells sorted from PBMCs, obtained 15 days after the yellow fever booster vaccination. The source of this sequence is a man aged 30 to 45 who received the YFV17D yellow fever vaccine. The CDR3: CASREITGTGEKSTVTDTQYF. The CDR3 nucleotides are TGCGCCAGCAGAGAAATTACCGGGACAGGGGAAAAAAGTACGGTTACAGATACGCAGTATTTT.